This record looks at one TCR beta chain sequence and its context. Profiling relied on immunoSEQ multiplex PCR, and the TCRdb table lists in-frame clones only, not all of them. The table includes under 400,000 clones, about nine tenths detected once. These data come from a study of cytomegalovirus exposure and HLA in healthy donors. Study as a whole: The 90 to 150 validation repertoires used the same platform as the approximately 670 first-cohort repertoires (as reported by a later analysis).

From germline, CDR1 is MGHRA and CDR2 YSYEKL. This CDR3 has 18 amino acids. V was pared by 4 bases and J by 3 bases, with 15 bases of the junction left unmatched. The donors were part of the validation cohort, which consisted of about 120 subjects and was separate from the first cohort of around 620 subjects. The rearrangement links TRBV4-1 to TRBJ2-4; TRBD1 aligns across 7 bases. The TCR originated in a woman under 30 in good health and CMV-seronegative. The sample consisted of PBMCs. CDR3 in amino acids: CASSRTSLSDRDKNIQYF. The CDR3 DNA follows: TGCGCCAGCAGCCGAACCTCTTTGTCAGACAGGGACAAAAACATTCAGTACTTC.